These 8 T cell receptor beta chains share one sample of origin, sequenced in a study of response to subunit inactivated influenza vaccine. In TCRdb, the RT-PCR reads were re-called with MiXCR into one record per CDR3 protein. The sample lists roughly 540,000 distinct CDR3 sequences; approximately 20% were seen once. Another study also made use of these data, one on T cells expressing NK-cell markers. According to that study: A 5'RACE template switching approach incorporating UMIs was used to make TCR beta cDNA.

The material sequenced was CD4+ T cells sorted from PBMCs, taken roughly 13 days after vaccination. These receptors were obtained from a man in his fifties who received an inactivated influenza vaccine.

The V call is TRBV7-6, the J call TRBJ2-1; 9 bases align to TRBD2. CDR1 and CDR2 from the germline V gene are SGHVS and FNYEAQ. V gave up 2 bases and J gave up 3 bases; unmatched junction bases: 8. The CDR3 loop spans 17 amino acids. CDR3 sequence: CASSLFRGGAYYNEQFF. The CDR3 nucleotides read TGTGCCAGCAGCTTATTTCGCGGGGGGGCTTACTACAATGAGCAGTTCTTC.

This clonotype was observed a few times. J is TRBJ2-1 and V is TRBV29-1; D unresolved. CDR3 size: 16 residues. Germline CDR1 reads SQVTM; CDR2 reads ANQGSEA. V was cut by 7 bases and J by 0 bases, with 19 bases left in between. The CDR3 loop is CSAQNPGDTSYNEQFF. The CDR3 DNA reads as TGCAGCGCACAGAATCCCGGCGATACCTCCTACAATGAGCAGTTCTTC.

The chain employs TRBV20-1 and TRBJ2-5; 9 bases match TRBD2. Germline V lookup: CDR1 DFQATT, CDR2 SNEGSKA (reference sequence). The trim removed 3 bases at V and 4 bases at J, leaving 3 bases unmatched. This CDR3 has 13 amino acids. The CDR3: CSARTSGRETQYF. The CDR3 nucleotides read TGCAGTGCTAGGACTAGCGGCCGAGAGACCCAGTACTTC.

This clonotype has just a few counts. V usage is TRBV6-2 or TRBV6-3 and J usage is TRBJ1-1, with 10 bases identical to TRBD1. Germline CDR1 is MNHEY and CDR2 is SVGEGT. Trimming at V came to 6 bases and at J to 5 bases, leaving 6 bases not matched to a gene. CDR3 length: 14 residues. The CDR3 sequence is CASRGQGIETEAFF. CDR3 coding DNA: TGTGCCAGCAGGGGACAGGGGATAGAAACTGAAGCTTTCTTT.

The chain carries TRBV5-1 and TRBJ1-1; D possibly corresponds to TRBD1 (5 bases). The V end was cut by 3 bases, the J end by 0 bases, with 15 bases between. This CDR3 is 16 amino acids long. Germline CDR1 SGHRS, CDR2 YFSETQ. This CDR3 reads CASSWTSGLMNTEAFF. For the CDR3, the DNA is TGCGCCAGCAGCTGGACATCGGGCCTCATGAACACTGAAGCTTTCTTT.

This clonotype was detected a few times. The J gene is TRBJ2-5, the V gene TRBV6-5; tentative D call: TRBD1 (6 bases). The length of the CDR3 is 12 residues. V lost 6 bases and J 4 bases, leaving 9 bases between the germline ends. Germline loops: CDR1 MNHEY, CDR2 SVGAGI. The CDR3 reads CASRQGLETQYF. In DNA, the CDR3 is TGTGCCAGCAGACAGGGATTAGAGACCCAGTACTTC.

J is TRBJ2-1 and V is TRBV20-1; D not certain. The germline V gene has CDR1 DFQATT and CDR2 SNEGSKA (reference sequence). Trimming removed 0 bases from V and 5 bases from J, with 14 bases in between. The CDR3 runs 15 residues. CDR3 nucleotides: TGCAGTGCTAGAGATGGCTCCCAGCCTAACAATGAGCAGTTCTTC. This gives the protein CSARDGSQPNNEQFF.

This sequence joins TRBV2 and TRBJ1-2; D is unresolved. CDR1 and CDR2 from the germline V gene are SNHLY and FYNNEI. CDR3 size: 11 residues. Deletions cut 7 bases from V and 1 base from J, with 4 bases between. The CDR3: CASTNNYGYTF. The CDR3 DNA reads as TGTGCCAGCACAAATAACTATGGCTACACCTTC.